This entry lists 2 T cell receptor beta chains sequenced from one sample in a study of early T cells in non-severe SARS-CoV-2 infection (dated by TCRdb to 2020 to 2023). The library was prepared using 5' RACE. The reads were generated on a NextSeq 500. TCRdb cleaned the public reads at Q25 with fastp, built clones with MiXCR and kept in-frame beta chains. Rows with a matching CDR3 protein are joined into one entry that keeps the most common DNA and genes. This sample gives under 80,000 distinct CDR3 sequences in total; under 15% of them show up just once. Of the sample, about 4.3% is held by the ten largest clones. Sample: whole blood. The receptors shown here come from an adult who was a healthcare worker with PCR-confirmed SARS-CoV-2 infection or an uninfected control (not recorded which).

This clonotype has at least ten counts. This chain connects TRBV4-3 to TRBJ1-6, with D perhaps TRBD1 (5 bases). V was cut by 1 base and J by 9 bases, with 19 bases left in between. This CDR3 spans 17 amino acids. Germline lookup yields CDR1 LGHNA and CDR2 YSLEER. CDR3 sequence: CASSQAVVGGVGSPLHF. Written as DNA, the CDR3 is TGCGCCAGCAGCCAAGCGGTAGTAGGAGGGGTTGGTTCACCCCTCCACTTT.

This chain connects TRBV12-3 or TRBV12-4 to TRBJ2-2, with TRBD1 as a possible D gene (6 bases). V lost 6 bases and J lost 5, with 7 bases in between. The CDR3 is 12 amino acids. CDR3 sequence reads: CASSQGTGELFF. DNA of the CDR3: TGTGCCAGCAGCCAGGGGACCGGGGAGCTGTTTTTT.